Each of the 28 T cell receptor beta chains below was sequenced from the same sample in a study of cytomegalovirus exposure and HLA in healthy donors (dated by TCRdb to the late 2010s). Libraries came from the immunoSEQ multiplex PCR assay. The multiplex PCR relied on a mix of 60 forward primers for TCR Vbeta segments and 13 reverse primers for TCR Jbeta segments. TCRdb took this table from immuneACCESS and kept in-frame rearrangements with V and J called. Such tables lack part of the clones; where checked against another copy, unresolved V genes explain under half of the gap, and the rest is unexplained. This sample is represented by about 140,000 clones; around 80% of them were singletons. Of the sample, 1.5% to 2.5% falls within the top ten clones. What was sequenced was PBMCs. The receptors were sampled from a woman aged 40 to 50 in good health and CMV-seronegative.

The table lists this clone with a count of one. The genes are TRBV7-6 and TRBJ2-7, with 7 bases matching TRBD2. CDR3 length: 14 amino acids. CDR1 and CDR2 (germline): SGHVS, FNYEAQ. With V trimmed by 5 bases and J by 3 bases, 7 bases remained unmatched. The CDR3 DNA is TGTGCCAGCAGCCCAGAGGCGGGAGTCTACGAGCAGTACTTC. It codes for CASSPEAGVYEQYF.

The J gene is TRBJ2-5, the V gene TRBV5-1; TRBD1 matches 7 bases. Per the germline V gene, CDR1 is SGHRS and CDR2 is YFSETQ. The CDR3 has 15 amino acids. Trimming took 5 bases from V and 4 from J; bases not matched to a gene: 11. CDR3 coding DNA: TGCGCCAGCAGAAGGGACAGTCGAGGCGGAGAGACCCAGTACTTC. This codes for CASRRDSRGGETQYF. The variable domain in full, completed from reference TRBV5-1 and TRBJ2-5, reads KAGVTQTPRYLIKTRGQQVTLSCSPISGHRSVSWYQQTPGQGLQFLFEYFSETQRNKGNFPGRFSGRQFSNSRSEMNVSTLELGDSALYLCASRRDSRGGETQYFGPGTRLLVL.

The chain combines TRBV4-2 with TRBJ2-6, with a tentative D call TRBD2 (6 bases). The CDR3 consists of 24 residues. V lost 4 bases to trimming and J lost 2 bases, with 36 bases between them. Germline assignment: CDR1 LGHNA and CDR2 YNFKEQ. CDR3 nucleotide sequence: TGTGCCAGCAGCCCTTTCACGATATTTTCGGACCGGGACTTGGTGATCGCTGGGGCCAACGTCCTGACTTTC. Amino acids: CASSPFTIFSDRDLVIAGANVLTF.

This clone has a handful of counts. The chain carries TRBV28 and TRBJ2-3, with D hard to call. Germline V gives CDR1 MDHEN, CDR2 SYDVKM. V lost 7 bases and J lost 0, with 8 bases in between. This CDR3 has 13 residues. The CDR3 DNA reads TGTGCCAGCACTCCCGGGAGCACAGATACGCAGTATTTT. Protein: CASTPGSTDTQYF.

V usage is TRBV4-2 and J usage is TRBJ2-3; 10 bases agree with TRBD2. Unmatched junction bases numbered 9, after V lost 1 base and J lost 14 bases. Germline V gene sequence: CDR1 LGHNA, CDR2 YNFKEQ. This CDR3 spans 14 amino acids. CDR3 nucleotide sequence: TGTGCCAGCAGCCAAGTCTCCAGCGGGAGGGCCCCGTATTTT. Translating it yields CASSQVSSGRAPYF.

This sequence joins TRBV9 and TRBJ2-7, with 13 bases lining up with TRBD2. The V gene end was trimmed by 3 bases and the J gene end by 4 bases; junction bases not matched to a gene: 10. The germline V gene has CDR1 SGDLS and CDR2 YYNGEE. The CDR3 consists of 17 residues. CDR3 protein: CASSATPGLAGDYEQYF. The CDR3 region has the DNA TGTGCCAGCAGCGCCACCCCCGGACTAGCGGGAGATTACGAGCAGTACTTC.

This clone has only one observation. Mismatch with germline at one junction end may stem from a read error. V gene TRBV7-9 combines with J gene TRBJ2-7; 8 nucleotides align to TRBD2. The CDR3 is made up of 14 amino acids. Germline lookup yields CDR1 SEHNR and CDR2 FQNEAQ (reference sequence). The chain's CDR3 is CSSSSGTSSYEQYF. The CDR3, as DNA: TGTTCCAGCAGCTCAGGGACTAGCTCCTACGAGCAGTACTTC.

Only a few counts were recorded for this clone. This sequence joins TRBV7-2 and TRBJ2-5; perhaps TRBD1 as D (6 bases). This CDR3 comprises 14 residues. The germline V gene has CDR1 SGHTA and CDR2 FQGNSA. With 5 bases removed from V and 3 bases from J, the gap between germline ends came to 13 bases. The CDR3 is CASSPGVMEETQYF. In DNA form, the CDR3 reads TGTGCCAGCAGCCCAGGGGTAATGGAAGAGACCCAGTACTTC.

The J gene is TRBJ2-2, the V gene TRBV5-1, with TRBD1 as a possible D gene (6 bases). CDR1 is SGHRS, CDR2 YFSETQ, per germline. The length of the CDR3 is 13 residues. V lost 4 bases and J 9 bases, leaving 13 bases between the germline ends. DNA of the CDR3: TGCGCCAGCAGCGAAATCACAGGGCGGGAGCTGTTTTTT. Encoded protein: CASSEITGRELFF.

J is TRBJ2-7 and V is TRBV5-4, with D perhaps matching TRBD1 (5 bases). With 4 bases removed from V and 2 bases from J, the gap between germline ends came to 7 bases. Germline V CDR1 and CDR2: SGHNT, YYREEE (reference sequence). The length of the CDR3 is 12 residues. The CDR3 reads CASSQTAYEQYF. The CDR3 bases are TGTGCCAGCAGCCAGACAGCCTACGAGCAGTACTTC.

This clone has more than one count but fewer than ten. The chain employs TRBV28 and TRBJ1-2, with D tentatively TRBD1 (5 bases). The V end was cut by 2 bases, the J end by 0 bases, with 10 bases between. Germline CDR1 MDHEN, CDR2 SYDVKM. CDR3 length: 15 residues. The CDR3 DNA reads TGTGCCAGCAGTTTAGTGGACACCTCTAACTATGGCTACACCTTC. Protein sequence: CASSLVDTSNYGYTF.

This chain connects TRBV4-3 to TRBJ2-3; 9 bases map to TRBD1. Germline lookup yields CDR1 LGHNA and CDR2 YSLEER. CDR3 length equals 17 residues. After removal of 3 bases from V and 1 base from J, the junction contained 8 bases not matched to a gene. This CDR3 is CASSQNRGLRGTDTQYF. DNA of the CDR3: TGCGCCAGCAGCCAGAACAGGGGGCTTCGGGGCACAGATACGCAGTATTTT.

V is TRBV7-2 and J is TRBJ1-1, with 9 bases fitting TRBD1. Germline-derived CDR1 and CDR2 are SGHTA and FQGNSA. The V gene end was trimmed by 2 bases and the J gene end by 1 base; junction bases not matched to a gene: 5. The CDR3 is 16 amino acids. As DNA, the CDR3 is TGTGCCAGCAGCTTATATGGGACAGGGTGGAACACTGAAGCTTTCTTT. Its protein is CASSLYGTGWNTEAFF.

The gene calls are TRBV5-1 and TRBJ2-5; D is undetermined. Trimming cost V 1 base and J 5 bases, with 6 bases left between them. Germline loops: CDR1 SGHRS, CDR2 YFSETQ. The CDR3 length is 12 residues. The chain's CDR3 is CASSLFGETQYF. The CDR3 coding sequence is TGCGCCAGCAGCTTGTTCGGGGAGACCCAGTACTTC.

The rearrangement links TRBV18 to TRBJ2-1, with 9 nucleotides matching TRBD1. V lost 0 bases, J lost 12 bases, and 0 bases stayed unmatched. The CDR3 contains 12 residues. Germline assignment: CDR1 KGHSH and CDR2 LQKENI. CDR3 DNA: TGTGCCAGCTCACCACCGGACAGGGGGCAGTTCTTC. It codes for CASSPPDRGQFF.

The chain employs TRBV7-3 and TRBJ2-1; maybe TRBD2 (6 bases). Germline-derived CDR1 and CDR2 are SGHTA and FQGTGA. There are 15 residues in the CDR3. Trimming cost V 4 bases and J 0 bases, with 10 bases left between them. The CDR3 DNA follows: TGTGCCAGCAGCTCCGGAGCGGGCTCCTACAATGAGCAGTTCTTC. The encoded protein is CASSSGAGSYNEQFF.

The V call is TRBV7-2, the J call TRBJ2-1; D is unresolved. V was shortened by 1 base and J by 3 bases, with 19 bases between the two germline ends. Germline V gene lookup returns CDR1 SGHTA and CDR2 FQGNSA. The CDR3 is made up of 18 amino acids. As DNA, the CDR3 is TGTGCCAGCAGCTTAGTTTTGTTTTCCCTCCTAAGCTACAATGAGCAGTTCTTC. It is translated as CASSLVLFSLLSYNEQFF.

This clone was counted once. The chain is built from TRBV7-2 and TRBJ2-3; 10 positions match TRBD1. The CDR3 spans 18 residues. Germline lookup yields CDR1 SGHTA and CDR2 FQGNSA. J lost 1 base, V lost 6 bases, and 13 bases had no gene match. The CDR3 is CASRHPRDRGSGTDTQYF. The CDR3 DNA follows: TGTGCCAGCAGGCACCCCCGGGACAGGGGTTCCGGCACAGATACGCAGTATTTT.

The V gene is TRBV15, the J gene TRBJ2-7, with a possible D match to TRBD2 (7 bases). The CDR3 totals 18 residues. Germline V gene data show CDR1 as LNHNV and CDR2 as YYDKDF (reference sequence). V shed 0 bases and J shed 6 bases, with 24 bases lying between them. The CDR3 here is CATSREAGRSAGALEQYF. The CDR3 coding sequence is TGTGCCACCAGCAGAGAAGCAGGTCGGAGCGCGGGGGCCCTCGAGCAGTACTTC.

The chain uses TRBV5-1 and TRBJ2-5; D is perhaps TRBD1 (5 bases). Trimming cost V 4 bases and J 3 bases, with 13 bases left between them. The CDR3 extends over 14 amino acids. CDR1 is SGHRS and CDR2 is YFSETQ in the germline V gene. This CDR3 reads CASSGHLGEETQYF. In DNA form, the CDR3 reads TGCGCCAGCAGCGGACACTTGGGTGAAGAGACCCAGTACTTC.

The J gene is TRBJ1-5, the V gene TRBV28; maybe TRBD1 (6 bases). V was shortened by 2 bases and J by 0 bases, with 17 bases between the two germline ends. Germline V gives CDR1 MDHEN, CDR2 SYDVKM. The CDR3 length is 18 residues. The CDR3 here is CASSLRQASRYSNQPQHF. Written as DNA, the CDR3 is TGTGCCAGCAGTTTAAGACAGGCCAGCCGCTATAGCAATCAGCCCCAGCATTTT.

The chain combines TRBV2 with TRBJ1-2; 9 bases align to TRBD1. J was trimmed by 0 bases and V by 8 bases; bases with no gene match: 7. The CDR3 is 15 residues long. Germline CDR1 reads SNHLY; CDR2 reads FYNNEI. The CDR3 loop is CASSKDRGANYGYTF. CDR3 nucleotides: TGTGCCAGCTCGAAGGACAGGGGAGCTAACTATGGCTACACCTTC.

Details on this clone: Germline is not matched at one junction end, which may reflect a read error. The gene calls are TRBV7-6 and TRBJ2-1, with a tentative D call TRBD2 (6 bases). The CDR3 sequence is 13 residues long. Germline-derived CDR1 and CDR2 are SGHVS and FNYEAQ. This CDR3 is CASSSTGDFERFF. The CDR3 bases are TGTGCCAGCAGCTCCACTGGGGACTTTGAGCGGTTCTTC.

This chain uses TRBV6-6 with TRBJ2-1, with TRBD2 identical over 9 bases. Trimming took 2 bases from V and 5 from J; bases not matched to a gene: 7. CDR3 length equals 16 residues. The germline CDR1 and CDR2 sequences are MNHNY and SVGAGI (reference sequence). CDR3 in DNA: TGTGCCAGCAGTTACCTGTCTAGCGGGAAAAACAATGAGCAGTTCTTC. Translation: CASSYLSSGKNNEQFF.

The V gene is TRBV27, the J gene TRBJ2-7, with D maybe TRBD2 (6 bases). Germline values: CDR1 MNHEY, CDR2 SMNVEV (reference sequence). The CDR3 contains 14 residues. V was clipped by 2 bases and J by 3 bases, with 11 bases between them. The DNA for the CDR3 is TGTGCCAGCAGTTTAGCGGGACCCGTCTACGAGCAGTACTTC. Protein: CASSLAGPVYEQYF.

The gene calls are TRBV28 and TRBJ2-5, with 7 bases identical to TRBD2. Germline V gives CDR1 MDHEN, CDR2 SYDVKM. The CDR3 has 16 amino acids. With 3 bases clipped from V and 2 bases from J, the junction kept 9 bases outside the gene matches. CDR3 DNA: TGTGCCAGCAGTTTGCCGGGACTACTACTACAAGAGACCCAGTACTTC. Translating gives CASSLPGLLLQETQYF.

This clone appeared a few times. The CDR3 spells CASSVQGGAGELFF. The CDR3 DNA reads as TGTGCCAGCAGCGTACAAGGGGGGGCCGGGGAGCTGTTTTTT. The V call is TRBV9, the J call TRBJ2-2; weak D call: TRBD2 (7 bases). This CDR3 has 14 amino acids. V was cut by 1 base and J by 6 bases, with 10 bases left in between. The V gene's germline CDR1 is SGDLS and CDR2 YYNGEE.

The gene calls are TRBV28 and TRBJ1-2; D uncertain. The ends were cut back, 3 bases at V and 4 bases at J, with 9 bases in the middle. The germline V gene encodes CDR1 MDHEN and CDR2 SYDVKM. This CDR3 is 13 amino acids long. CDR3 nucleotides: TGTGCCAGCAGTTTGGGCAGTCTCTATGGCTACACCTTC. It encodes CASSLGSLYGYTF.